Listed here are 26 T cell receptor beta chains from one sample, sequenced in a study of a mutant IDH1 vaccine in newly diagnosed glioma. The method was immunoSEQ multiplex PCR; TCRdb's version includes in-frame clones alone and lacks a portion of them. The sample carries 59,000 or so clones, approximately 91% recorded once. Time point described: baseline, week 1 (first vaccination visit). Treatment here: pre-vaccination baseline after standard-of-care therapy. This sample comprised PBMCs, obtained from a glioma patient treated with radiotherapy, temozolomide or both. The origin of the receptors is a man between 50 and 59 years old with glioma.

The rearrangement uses TRBV19 and TRBJ1-5; a possible D gene is TRBD1 (5 bases). The CDR3 has 16 residues. Germline loops: CDR1 LNHDA, CDR2 SQIVND (reference sequence). Trimming removed 4 bases at V and 3 bases at J, with 16 bases between. The CDR3 reads CASSTRGRVFNQPQHF. CDR3 sequence (DNA): TGTGCCAGTAGTACCCGCGGCAGGGTATTCAATCAGCCCCAGCATTTT.

J is TRBJ1-1 and V is TRBV18; D might be TRBD1 (5 bases). Germline CDR1 reads KGHSH; CDR2 reads LQKENI. The CDR3 runs to 14 residues. V was trimmed by 2 bases and J by 4 bases, leaving 11 bases between them. CDR3 coding DNA: TGTGCCAGCTCACCAAAACGGGGGGGCACTGAAGCTTTCTTT. It codes for CASSPKRGGTEAFF.

The chain carries TRBV9 and TRBJ2-7; 7 nucleotides align to TRBD1. From germline, CDR1 is SGDLS and CDR2 YYNGEE. V lost 1 base to trimming and J lost 3 bases; unmatched junction nucleotides: 7. This CDR3 has 15 amino acids. The CDR3 region has the DNA TGTGCCAGCAGCGTACAACCGGGACAGCGCTACGAGCAGTACTTC. It yields the protein CASSVQPGQRYEQYF.

This chain connects TRBV18 to TRBJ2-7; TRBD1 might be the D (5 bases). V lost 6 bases and J 5 bases, leaving 23 bases between the germline ends. There are 16 residues in the CDR3. Germline V CDR1 and CDR2: KGHSH, LQKENI. In nucleotides, the CDR3 is TGTGCCAGCTCGCCCAATTATGAGACAGAATTCCACGAGCAGTACTTC. Encoded protein: CASSPNYETEFHEQYF. Based on the CDR3 plus reference TRBV18 and TRBJ2-7, the full variable domain is NAGVMQNPRHLVRRRGQEARLRCSPMKGHSHVYWYRQLPEEGLKFMVYLQKENIIDESGMPKERFSAEFPKEGPSILRIQQVVRGDSAAYFCASSPNYETEFHEQYFGPGTRLTVT.

The chain carries TRBV9 and TRBJ1-5; TRBD1 aligns across 8 bases. The germline V gene encodes CDR1 SGDLS and CDR2 YYNGEE. Trimming at V came to 0 bases and at J to 3 bases, leaving 2 bases not matched to a gene. The CDR3 runs to 15 residues. CDR3 residues: CASSVEGQANQPQHF. For the CDR3, the DNA is TGTGCCAGCAGCGTAGAGGGACAGGCCAATCAGCCCCAGCATTTT.

The rearrangement joins TRBV28 to TRBJ1-2, with no clear D. CDR3 length equals 13 residues. Germline lookup yields CDR1 MDHEN and CDR2 SYDVKM. V was pared by 7 bases and J by 7 bases, with 16 bases between. Here the CDR3 reads CASTPKSRSGYTF. The DNA of the CDR3 is TGTGCCAGCACCCCTAAATCGAGGTCTGGCTACACCTTC.

V usage is TRBV5-6 and J usage is TRBJ2-7; 7 nucleotides agree with TRBD1. Germline-derived CDR1 and CDR2 are SGHDT and YYEEEE. The CDR3 has 14 residues. V shed 2 bases, J shed 2 bases, and the junction held 4 bases outside the gene matches. The DNA of the CDR3 is TGTGCCAGCAGCTTCGGGGACAGAACCTACGAGCAGTACTTC. Its translation: CASSFGDRTYEQYF.

The table lists this clone with a count of one. The V and J genes are TRBV4-1 and TRBJ1-2; TRBD1 matches 7 bases. Germline V lookup: CDR1 MGHRA, CDR2 YSYEKL. V gave up 5 bases and J gave up 4 bases; unmatched junction bases: 10. The CDR3 length is 15 residues. CDR3 residues: CASSASGTESYGYTF. CDR3 DNA: TGCGCCAGCAGCGCATCCGGGACAGAGTCCTATGGCTACACCTTC.

This chain joins TRBV27 and TRBJ2-3, with 9 bases fitting TRBD2. The V gene's germline CDR1 is MNHEY and CDR2 SMNVEV (reference sequence). V shed 1 base, J shed 2 bases, and the junction held 10 bases outside the gene matches. The CDR3 spans 18 residues. The DNA for the CDR3 is TGTGCCAGCAGTTTATTTGCGGGGGGGTTATCGAACACAGATACGCAGTATTTT. Protein product: CASSLFAGGLSNTDTQYF.

The gene calls are TRBV6-5 and TRBJ2-7, with 7 bases lining up with TRBD2. J gave up 3 bases and V 5 bases, and 7 bases lay outside the gene matches. Germline V gives CDR1 MNHEY, CDR2 SVGAGI. This CDR3 has 14 amino acids. The CDR3 is CASSQPTSDYEQYF. Here the CDR3 DNA reads TGTGCCAGCAGTCAACCAACTAGCGACTACGAGCAGTACTTC.

The chain combines TRBV9 with TRBJ2-5, with 12 bases matching TRBD1. Looked up from germline, CDR1 is SGDLS and CDR2 is YYNGEE. Trimming at V came to 3 bases and at J to 4 bases, leaving 7 bases not matched to a gene. The CDR3 is 16 residues long. The CDR3: CASSASGTGGGETQYF. As DNA, the CDR3 is TGTGCCAGCAGCGCCTCCGGGACAGGGGGCGGAGAGACCCAGTACTTC.

This chain links TRBV6-5 with TRBJ1-2, with D tentatively TRBD1 (6 bases). The CDR3 contains 15 residues. The V end lost 5 bases, the J end lost 0 bases, and 13 bases lay between the germline ends. CDR1 is MNHEY, CDR2 SVGAGI, per germline. CDR3 nucleotides: TGTGCCAGCAGTCGAGACAGGTCAGCTAACTATGGCTACACCTTC. It specifies CASSRDRSANYGYTF.

The gene calls are TRBV5-1 and TRBJ2-7; 8 nucleotides match TRBD2. Germline CDR1 is SGHRS and CDR2 is YFSETQ. V lost 4 bases to trimming and J lost 0 bases; unmatched junction nucleotides: 6. The length of the CDR3 is 15 residues. The CDR3 nucleotides are TGCGCCAGCAGCAGCGGGGGCCTAAGCTCCTACGAGCAGTACTTC. This translates into CASSSGGLSSYEQYF.

This clone has more than one count but fewer than ten. V is TRBV7-9 and J is TRBJ1-1, with D possibly being TRBD1 (5 bases). Germline V gives CDR1 SEHNR, CDR2 FQNEAQ (reference sequence). The ends were cut back, 4 bases at V and 6 bases at J, with 15 bases in the middle. The CDR3 has 14 residues. CDR3 residues: CASSSGAGIAEAFF. The CDR3 bases are TGTGCCAGCAGCTCAGGCGCAGGGATCGCTGAAGCTTTCTTT. The full variable domain, with the rest looked up from reference TRBV7-9 and TRBJ1-1, is DTGVSQNPRHKITKRGQNVTFRCDPISEHNRLYWYRQTLGQGPEFLTYFQNEAQLEKSRLLSDRFSAERPKGSFSTLEIQRTEQGDSAMYLCASSSGAGIAEAFFGQGTRLTVV.

V gene TRBV9 combines with J gene TRBJ2-7; TRBD2 matches 9 bases. The CDR3 is 14 amino acids. The J segment lost 0 bases and the V segment lost 5 bases, leaving 3 bases of the junction unmatched. Germline V lookup: CDR1 SGDLS, CDR2 YYNGEE. CDR3 protein: CASSDSGSSYEQYF. As DNA, the CDR3 is TGTGCCAGCAGTGATAGCGGGAGCTCCTACGAGCAGTACTTC.

This clone has a single count. This chain uses TRBV5-1 with TRBJ2-7; D is ambiguous. Germline V CDR1 and CDR2: SGHRS, YFSETQ. The CDR3 loop spans 14 amino acids. Trimming took off 4 bases at V and 0 bases at J, with 11 bases between the two ends. The CDR3 loop is CASSPERSSYEQYF. The CDR3 DNA sequence: TGCGCCAGCAGCCCGGAACGGAGCTCCTACGAGCAGTACTTC. The whole variable domain, filled in from reference TRBV5-1 and TRBJ2-7, reads KAGVTQTPRYLIKTRGQQVTLSCSPISGHRSVSWYQQTPGQGLQFLFEYFSETQRNKGNFPGRFSGRQFSNSRSEMNVSTLELGDSALYLCASSPERSSYEQYFGPGTRLTVT.

This chain links TRBV6-1 with TRBJ1-1; 10 bases are shared with TRBD1. The CDR3 is 15 residues long. Germline V gene sequence: CDR1 MNHNS, CDR2 SASEGT. V trimming: 7 bases; J trimming: 3 bases; junction bases outside the gene matches: 8. As DNA, the CDR3 is TGTGCCAGCAATGACGCCGGGACAGGGGACACTGAAGCTTTCTTT. This sequence encodes CASNDAGTGDTEAFF.

The chain couples TRBV28 to TRBJ2-1; D may be TRBD1 or TRBD2 (5 bases each). V was shortened by 5 bases and J by 0 bases, with 14 bases between the two germline ends. Looked up from germline, CDR1 is MDHEN and CDR2 is SYDVKM. The CDR3 contains 16 residues. Written as DNA, the CDR3 is TGTGCCAGCAGTGGTGCAGGGAGCTCCTCCTACAATGAGCAGTTCTTC. Amino acids: CASSGAGSSSYNEQFF.

The CDR3 DNA sequence: TGTGCCACCTACACTAGCGGGGGTAGCTCCTACAATGAGCAGTTCTTC. It yields the protein CATYTSGGSSYNEQFF. The rearrangement uses TRBV15 and TRBJ2-1; 11 bases fit TRBD2. The CDR3 contains 16 residues. Germline CDR1 LNHNV, CDR2 YYDKDF (reference sequence). V was clipped by 8 bases and J by 0 bases; unmatched bases: 6.

This clone was detected only once. V and J are TRBV19 and TRBJ1-6; the D is unclear. The CDR3 has 14 amino acids. V dropped 10 bases and J dropped 10 bases, with 20 bases sitting between them. CDR1 and CDR2 (germline): LNHDA, SQIVND (reference sequence). For the CDR3, the DNA is TGTGCCACCAGACCGGGCGGCGGCGGATCACCCCTCCACTTT. This codes for CATRPGGGGSPLHF.

The CDR3 coding sequence is TGTGCCAGCAGTGCACGACAGGGCTCAGGGTTGGCAGCTCTCGAGCAGTACTTC. Translation: CASSARQGSGLAALEQYF. V and J are TRBV6-1 and TRBJ2-7, with 7 bases identical to TRBD1. Trimming removed 4 bases from V and 6 bases from J; junction bases left unmatched: 21. CDR1 and CDR2 (germline): MNHNS, SASEGT. This CDR3 region has 18 residues.

The V and J genes are TRBV29-1 and TRBJ1-5, with D tentatively TRBD1 (6 bases). V lost 6 bases and J lost 4, with 13 bases in between. This CDR3 has 13 residues. Germline CDR1 is SQVTM and CDR2 is ANQGSEA. CDR3 coding DNA: TGCAGCGTGGCGACAGGTCGGAATCAGCCCCAGCATTTT. Its translation is CSVATGRNQPQHF. Full variable domain (missing parts from reference TRBV29-1 and TRBJ1-5): SAVISQKPSRDICQRGTSLTIQCQVDSQVTMMFWYRQQPGQSLTLIATANQGSEATYESGFVIDKFPISRPNLTFSTLTVSNMSPEDSSIYLCSVATGRNQPQHFGDGTRLSIL.

The chain employs TRBV27 and TRBJ1-2, with a weak D call TRBD1 (5 bases). The germline gives CDR1 MNHEY, CDR2 SMNVEV (reference sequence). V was cut by 4 bases and J by 4 bases, with 10 bases left in between. The CDR3 has 13 residues. The CDR3 protein is CASSSKTVYGYTF. The CDR3 DNA sequence: TGTGCCAGCAGTTCTAAGACAGTCTATGGCTACACCTTC.

The gene calls are TRBV18 and TRBJ2-1; either TRBD1 or TRBD2 may fit D (5 bases each). Trimming removed 3 bases from V and 3 bases from J, with 9 bases in between. The CDR3 extends over 14 amino acids. Germline CDR1 and CDR2: KGHSH and LQKENI. In DNA, the CDR3 is TGTGCCAGCTCACCGGGACGGAACTACAATGAGCAGTTCTTC. As protein: CASSPGRNYNEQFF.

This sequence joins TRBV7-8 and TRBJ2-3; 13 positions agree with TRBD2. CDR1 is SGHVS, CDR2 FQNEAQ, per germline. The CDR3 extends over 20 amino acids. The V and J ends lost 2 bases and 5 bases, in that order; junction bases with no gene match: 16. The CDR3 loop is CASSLLPSTSGRLRVDTQYF. The CDR3 nucleotides read TGTGCCAGCAGCTTATTACCTTCGACTAGCGGGAGGCTCCGCGTAGATACGCAGTATTTT.

The chain couples TRBV28 to TRBJ2-1; TRBD2 matches 7 bases. The CDR3 runs 15 residues. The germline CDR1 and CDR2 sequences are MDHEN and SYDVKM. Trimming at V came to 5 bases and at J to 5 bases, leaving 9 bases not matched to a gene. This CDR3 is CASSLGGSGDNEQFF. The CDR3 coding sequence is TGTGCCAGCAGTCTCGGGGGGTCGGGGGACAATGAGCAGTTCTTC.